These T cell receptor beta chains were read from a single sample in a study of cytomegalovirus exposure and HLA in healthy donors. Clones were sequenced by immunoSEQ multiplex PCR, and TCRdb holds only the in-frame ones, with some missing. The table includes about 160,000 clones, around 76% detected once. Sequencing was done on a sample of PBMCs. The receptors were gathered from a female donor in good health and CMV-seronegative. The CDR3 runs from the conserved cysteine through the conserved F or W.

>TRBV6-1|TRBJ2-7
CASRRWVGYEQYF
>TRBV30|TRBJ2-1
CAWSERASSYNEQFF
>TRBV4-2|TRBJ1-2
CASSQERTGGYGYTF
>TRBV7-7|TRBJ2-2
CASSPTSGDTGELFF
>TRBV6-5|TRBJ1-4
CASSYSGARVGEKLFF
>TRBV7-9|TRBJ2-7
CASSSRSGSYEQYF
>TRBV27|TRBJ2-1
CASSLWYGGGAYNEQFF
>TRBV6-5|TRBJ1-6
CASRYLAGLRSSPLHF
>TRBV7-3|TRBJ1-1
CASSFYTNTEAFF
>TRBV4-1|TRBJ1-4
CATRQGPSVNEKLFF
>TRBV5-1|TRBJ2-7
CASSPDRGVSYEQYF
>TRBV5-1|TRBJ1-6
CASSSTGYSPLHF
>TRBV6-1|TRBJ1-2
CASSGPGVSGYTF
>TRBV7-2|TRBJ1-1
CASSAGVMNTEAFF
>TRBV18|TRBJ2-7
CASSPGLAGGAEQYF
>TRBV6-1|TRBJ1-2
CASGTGYGYTF
>TRBV9|TRBJ1-2
CASSVEVGAVYGYTF
>TRBV18|TRBJ1-4
CASSPTLGSSTTNEKLFF
>TRBV27|TRBJ1-1
CASSPRGWEQTRNTEAFF
>TRBV30|NA
CAWSETGYEQYF
>TRBV19|TRBJ1-1
CASSTPWEATEAFF
>TRBV4-1|TRBJ1-1
CASSLGVQMNTEAFF
>TRBV10-3|TRBJ2-1
CAIRNDSGSSYNEQFF
>TRBV5-1|TRBJ2-5
CASSLLALAGVREQYF
>TRBV5-6|TRBJ1-5
CASSSTDRGVNQPQHF
>TRBV7-3|TRBJ2-1
CASSVFGTGKYNEQFF
>TRBV4-1|TRBJ1-6
CASSSVGGATYNSPLHF
>TRBV25-1|TRBJ1-4
CASSDHQGAREKLFF
>TRBV19|TRBJ2-1
CASRQTSGTNYNEQFF
>TRBV27|TRBJ1-2
CASSLNRGLGGYTF
>TRBV14|TRBJ2-3
CASSEAVLSTDTQYF
>TRBV2|TRBJ2-7
CASSEKGTGDFVSYEQYF
>TRBV7-3|TRBJ2-1
CASSLGTSGAGQFF
>TRBV9|TRBJ2-6
CASSPRGWSGANVLTF
>TRBV5-4|TRBJ2-2
CASSFRLAGAAGELFF
>TRBV30|TRBJ1-3
CAWSLTGGNTIYF
>TRBV30|TRBJ1-1
CAWSEQGYTEAFF
>TRBV2|TRBJ1-2
CARSPTGPSYGYTF
>TRBV30|TRBJ1-1
CAWSARGPTEAFF
>TRBV16|TRBJ2-1
CASSQTGTGDNNEQFF
>TRBV6-6|TRBJ2-7
CASSYSSGRGDEQYF
>TRBV7-8|TRBJ2-1
CASSFGLAGGQVWNEQFF
>TRBV30|TRBJ1-2
CAWSVGRNYGYTF
>TRBV2|TRBJ2-4
CASSPDRKAKNIQYF
>TRBV5-1|TRBJ2-7
CASSLGLAADEQYF